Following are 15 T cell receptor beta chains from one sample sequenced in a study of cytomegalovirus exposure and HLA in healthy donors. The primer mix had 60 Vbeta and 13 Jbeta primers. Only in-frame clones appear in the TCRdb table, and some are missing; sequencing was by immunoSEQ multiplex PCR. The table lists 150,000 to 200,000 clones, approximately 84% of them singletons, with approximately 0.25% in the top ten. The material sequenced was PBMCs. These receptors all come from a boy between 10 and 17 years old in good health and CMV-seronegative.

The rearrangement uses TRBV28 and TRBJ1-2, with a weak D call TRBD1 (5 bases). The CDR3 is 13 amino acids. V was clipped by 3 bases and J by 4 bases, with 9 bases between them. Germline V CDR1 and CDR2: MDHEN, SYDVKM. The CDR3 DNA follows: TGTGCCAGCAGTTTCACAGGCCCCTATGGCTACACCTTC. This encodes CASSFTGPYGYTF.

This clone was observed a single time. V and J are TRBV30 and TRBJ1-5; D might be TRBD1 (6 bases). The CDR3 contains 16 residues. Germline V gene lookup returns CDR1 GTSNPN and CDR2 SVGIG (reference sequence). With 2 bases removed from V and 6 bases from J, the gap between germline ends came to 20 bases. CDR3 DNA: TGTGCCTGGAGTAAAGGGAATACAGGGTCGGGTCAGCCCCAGCATTTT. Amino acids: CAWSKGNTGSGQPQHF.

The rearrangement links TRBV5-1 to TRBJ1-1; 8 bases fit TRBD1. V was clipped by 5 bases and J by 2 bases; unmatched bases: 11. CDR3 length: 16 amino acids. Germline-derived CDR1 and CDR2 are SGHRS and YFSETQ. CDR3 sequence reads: CASRGAAGGENTEAFF. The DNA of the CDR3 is TGCGCCAGCAGAGGTGCGGCAGGGGGCGAAAACACTGAAGCTTTCTTT.

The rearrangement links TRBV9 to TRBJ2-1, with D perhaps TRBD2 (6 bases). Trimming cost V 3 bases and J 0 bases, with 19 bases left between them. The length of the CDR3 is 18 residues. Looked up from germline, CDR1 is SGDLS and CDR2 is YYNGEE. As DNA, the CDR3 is TGTGCCAGCAGCGACCCGTCAGCGGGTCTAGGCTCCTACAATGAGCAGTTCTTC. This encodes CASSDPSAGLGSYNEQFF. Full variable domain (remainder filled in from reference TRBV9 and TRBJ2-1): DSGVTQTPKHLITATGQRVTLRCSPRSGDLSVYWYQQSLDQGLQFLIQYYNGEERAKGNILERFSAQQFPDLHSELNLSSLELGDSALYFCASSDPSAGLGSYNEQFFGPGTRLTVL.

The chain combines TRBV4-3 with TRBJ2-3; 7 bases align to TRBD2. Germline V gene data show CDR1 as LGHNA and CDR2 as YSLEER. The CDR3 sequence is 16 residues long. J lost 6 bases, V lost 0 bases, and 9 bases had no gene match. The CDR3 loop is CASSQDLGTIRDTQYF. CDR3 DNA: TGCGCCAGCAGCCAAGACCTCGGGACTATACGGGATACGCAGTATTTT.

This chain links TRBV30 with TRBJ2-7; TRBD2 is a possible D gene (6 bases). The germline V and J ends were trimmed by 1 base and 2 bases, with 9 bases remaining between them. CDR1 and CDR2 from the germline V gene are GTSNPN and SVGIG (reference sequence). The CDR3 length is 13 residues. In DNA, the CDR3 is TGTGCCTGGAGTGCCGGGGGTCCCTACGAGCAGTACTTC. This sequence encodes CAWSAGGPYEQYF.

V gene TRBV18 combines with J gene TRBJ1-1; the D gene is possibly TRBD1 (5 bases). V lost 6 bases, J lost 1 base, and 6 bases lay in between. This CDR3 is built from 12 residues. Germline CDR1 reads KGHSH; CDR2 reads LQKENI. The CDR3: CASSGGNTEAFF. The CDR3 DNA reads TGTGCCAGCTCGGGGGGGAACACTGAAGCTTTCTTT.

CDR3 sequence reads: CASSLEGGGWAPLHF. For the CDR3, the DNA is TGCGCCAGCAGCTTGGAAGGTGGGGGGTGGGCACCCCTCCACTTT. The chain links TRBV5-1 to TRBJ1-6; D is possibly TRBD1 (5 bases). V shed 0 bases and J shed 11 bases, with 15 bases lying between them. The CDR3 runs to 15 residues. The germline CDR1 and CDR2 sequences are SGHRS and YFSETQ.

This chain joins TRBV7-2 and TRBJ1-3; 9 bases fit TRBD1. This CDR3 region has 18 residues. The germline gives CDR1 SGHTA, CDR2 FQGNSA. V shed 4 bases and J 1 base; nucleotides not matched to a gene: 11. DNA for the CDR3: TGTGCCAGCAGCTCGGGATCCCCCGGGACAGGGTCTGGAAACACCATATATTTT. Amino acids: CASSSGSPGTGSGNTIYF.

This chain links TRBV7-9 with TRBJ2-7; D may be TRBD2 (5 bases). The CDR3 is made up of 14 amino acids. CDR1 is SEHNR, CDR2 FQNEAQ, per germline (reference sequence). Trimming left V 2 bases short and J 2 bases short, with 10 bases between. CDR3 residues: CASSLWAGPYEQYF. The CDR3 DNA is TGTGCCAGCAGCTTATGGGCGGGTCCCTACGAGCAGTACTTC.

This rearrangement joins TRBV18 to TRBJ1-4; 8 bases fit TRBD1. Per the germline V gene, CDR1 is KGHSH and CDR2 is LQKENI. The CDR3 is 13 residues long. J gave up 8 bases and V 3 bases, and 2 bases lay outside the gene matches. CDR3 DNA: TGTGCCAGCTCACCGGGACAGGACGAAAAACTGTTTTTT. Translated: CASSPGQDEKLFF.

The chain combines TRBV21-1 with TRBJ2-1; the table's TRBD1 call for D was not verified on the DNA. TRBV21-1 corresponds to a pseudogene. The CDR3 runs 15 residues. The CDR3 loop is CASSITGTETNEQFF. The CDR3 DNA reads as TGTGCCAGCAGCATTACCGGGACAGAGACCAATGAGCAGTTCTTC.

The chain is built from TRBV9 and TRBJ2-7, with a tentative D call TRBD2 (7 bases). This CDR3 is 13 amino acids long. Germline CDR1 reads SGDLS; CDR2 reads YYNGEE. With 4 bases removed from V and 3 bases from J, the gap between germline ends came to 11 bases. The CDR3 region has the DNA TGTGCCAGCAGCCCAGGGGAGGGCTACGAGCAGTACTTC. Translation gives CASSPGEGYEQYF. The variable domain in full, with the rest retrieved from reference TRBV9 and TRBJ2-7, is DSGVTQTPKHLITATGQRVTLRCSPRSGDLSVYWYQQSLDQGLQFLIQYYNGEERAKGNILERFSAQQFPDLHSELNLSSLELGDSALYFCASSPGEGYEQYFGPGTRLTVT.

For the CDR3, the DNA is TGTGCCAGCAGCTGGACCGGGAGCTCCTACGAGCAGTACTTC. This gives the protein CASSWTGSSYEQYF. The J gene is TRBJ2-7, the V gene TRBV7-2; the D gene is possibly TRBD2 (6 bases). There are 14 residues in the CDR3. From germline, CDR1 is SGHTA and CDR2 FQGNSA. The V end was cut by 4 bases, the J end by 0 bases, with 10 bases between.

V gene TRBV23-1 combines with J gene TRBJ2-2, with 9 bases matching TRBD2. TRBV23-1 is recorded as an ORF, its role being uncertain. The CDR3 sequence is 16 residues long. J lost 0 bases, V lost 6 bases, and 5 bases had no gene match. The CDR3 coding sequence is TGCGCCAGCAGGAAAAGACTAGCGGCGAACACCGGGGAGCTGTTTTTT. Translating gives CASRKRLAANTGELFF.